This T cell receptor (beta chain) originates from a study of OX40 agonist ivuxolimab in advanced cancers. Produced via immunoSEQ multiplex PCR; TCRdb's table is partial and in-frame only. The sample records about 48,000 clones, 83% being singletons. Trimming took off 6 bases at V and 0 bases at J, with 7 bases between the two ends. The CDR3 has 13 amino acids. Germline loops: CDR1 LNHDA, CDR2 SQIVND (reference sequence). This receptor was obtained from an adult with an advanced solid tumor such as melanoma, head and neck, liver or kidney cancer. Sequencing was performed on CD4+ or CD8+ T cells sorted from blood, taken in a trial of the OX40 agonist ivuxolimab. The genes are TRBV19 and TRBJ2-3; D is uncertain. CDR3 protein: CASSSLSTDTQYF. DNA of the CDR3: TGTGCCAGTAGCTCACTTAGCACAGATACGCAGTATTTT.